The 8 T cell receptor beta chains presented below share a single source sample, sequenced in a study of identical twins. A single record per CDR3 protein comes from TCRdb applying MiXCR to the 5' RACE reads. The profile shows about 700,000 distinct CDR3 sequences, around 6% of them singletons. The material sequenced was naive T cells sorted from blood. The source is a man aged 18 to 29 in good health.

This clonotype has a count of ten or more. The rearrangement joins TRBV29-1 to TRBJ1-1; D is undetermined. This CDR3 has 13 residues. The germline V gene has CDR1 SQVTM and CDR2 ANQGSEA. Between the trimmed V and J ends, which lost 4 bases and 4 bases, there was a span of 13 bases. In nucleotides, the CDR3 is TGCAGCGTTGCTGGGAGGGCTCGCACTGAAGCTTTCTTT. Translated, it gives CSVAGRARTEAFF.

The chain joins TRBV7-2 to TRBJ2-3; 14 bases fit TRBD2. The CDR3 extends over 15 amino acids. The V and J ends lost 4 bases and 8 bases, in that order; junction bases with no gene match: 5. Germline V gene lookup returns CDR1 SGHTA and CDR2 FQGNSA. The CDR3 loop is CASSSTSGRAGTQYF. Here the CDR3 DNA reads TGTGCCAGCAGCTCGACTAGCGGGAGGGCGGGTACGCAGTATTTT.

This clonotype came up many times. The chain links TRBV20-1 to TRBJ2-3, with D hard to call. The CDR3 runs to 12 residues. V was trimmed by 5 bases and J by 3 bases, leaving 9 bases between them. Germline V gene data show CDR1 as DFQATT and CDR2 as SNEGSKA (reference sequence). The DNA of the CDR3 is TGCAGTGCTCCAACGTTGACAGATACGCAGTATTTT. It codes for CSAPTLTDTQYF.

This clonotype occurred a few times. The V call is TRBV7-9, the J call TRBJ2-7, with D possibly being TRBD2 (6 bases). Trimming removed 2 bases from V and 5 bases from J, with 13 bases in between. CDR1 and CDR2 from the germline V gene are SEHNR and FQNEAQ (reference sequence). The CDR3 runs to 14 residues. The CDR3 DNA reads TGTGCCAGCAGCTTAAAGGGCGGGGCAAACGAGCAGTACTTC. The encoded protein is CASSLKGGANEQYF. Full variable domain (outside the CDR3, taken from reference TRBV7-9 and TRBJ2-7): DTGVSQNPRHKITKRGQNVTFRCDPISEHNRLYWYRQTLGQGPEFLTYFQNEAQLEKSRLLSDRFSAERPKGSFSTLEIQRTEQGDSAMYLCASSLKGGANEQYFGPGTRLTVT.

This clonotype has a count of ten or more. The chain joins TRBV6-1 to TRBJ2-1, with TRBD1 matching over 10 bases. Germline assignment: CDR1 MNHNS and CDR2 SASEGT. After removal of 6 bases from V and 7 bases from J, the junction contained 6 bases not matched to a gene. This CDR3 has 14 amino acids. CDR3 in amino acids: CASRPDRGWNEQFF. As DNA, the CDR3 is TGTGCCAGCAGGCCGGACAGGGGGTGGAATGAGCAGTTCTTC.

This clonotype appeared a few times. The V gene is TRBV20-1, the J gene TRBJ2-7; D is perhaps TRBD1 or TRBD2 (7 bases each). The CDR3 has 13 residues. The germline V gene encodes CDR1 DFQATT and CDR2 SNEGSKA (reference sequence). V lost 6 bases and J 2 bases, leaving 14 bases between the germline ends. CDR3 region: CSAKTGTTYEQYF. Here the CDR3 DNA reads TGCAGTGCCAAGACAGGGACTACCTACGAGCAGTACTTC.

This clonotype was recorded many times. The chain carries TRBV27 and TRBJ2-1, with D perhaps TRBD2 (5 bases). Germline CDR1 is MNHEY and CDR2 is SMNVEV (reference sequence). V was clipped by 4 bases and J by 7 bases, with 11 bases between them. This CDR3 has 13 residues. In DNA form, the CDR3 reads TGTGCCAGCAGTTATTCGGGATTGAATGAGCAGTTCTTC. Translating gives CASSYSGLNEQFF.

In regard to this clonotype: A read error may be the cause here, since a much bigger clone is one base away. The rearrangement links TRBV10-3 to TRBJ2-1, with TRBD2 matching over 12 bases. The CDR3 has 14 residues. The ends lost 7 bases at V and 9 bases at J; junction bases unmatched: 7. CDR1 and CDR2 (germline): ENHRY, SYGVKD. In DNA, the CDR3 is TGTGCCATCACAAGACTAGCGGGAGTCATTGAGCAGTTCTTC. Translating it yields CAITRLAGVIEQFF.